The present T cell receptor (beta chain) was sequenced within a study of T cell responses to AZD1222 COVID-19 vaccine. As for the study in general: Whether given at about 4 or about 12 weeks, second doses were pooled.

Regarding this clone: Its antigen is undetermined.

TCRdb's table, derived via immunoSEQ multiplex PCR, lists solely in-frame clones and lacks some. The sample includes 95,000 to 100,000 clones, about nine tenths seen only once; the top ten take approximately 1.3%. V was trimmed by 3 bases and J by 7 bases, leaving 9 bases between them. The CDR3 loop spans 13 amino acids. The study's findings and limits: Nearly half of unique spike-specific TCRs reportedly avoided B.1.351 and B.1.1.7 mutated regions. The sample set comprised mostly white British donors with more females, and clonal diversity was possibly underestimated. There were vaccine-associated CD4 TCRs across spike, dominant at 160-218 and 743-854.

Sequencing was performed on peripheral blood, taken on day 0 of AZD1222 vaccination. The chain recombines TRBV12-3 or TRBV12-4 with TRBJ1-4; D gene ambiguous. This TCR was recovered from an adult in good health. In DNA form, the CDR3 reads TGTGCCAGCAGTTTCAATGAAGGTGAAAAACTGTTTTTT. This translates into CASSFNEGEKLFF.